The clone carrying this T cell receptor (beta chain) was seen repeatedly, ten times or more. This sample is drawn from a study of T cells in Graves' hyperthyroidism and ophthalmopathy. Trimming at V came to 6 bases and at J to 6 bases, leaving 11 bases not matched to a gene. CDR3 size: 15 residues. Germline V gene sequence: CDR1 DFQATT, CDR2 SNEGSKA (reference sequence). Regions amplified from RNA transcripts were the TCR beta CDR3 regions. Researchers ran a first-round RT-PCR on the TCR CDR3 using the HTBI primer set. MiXCR was run by TCRdb on the multiplex PCR reads, yielding one entry per CDR3 protein. This table has 340,000 or so distinct CDR3 sequences, about 20% appearing once.

This receptor was taken from a woman aged 45 to 65 with Graves' hyperthyroidism. The chain recombines TRBV20-1 with TRBJ2-1; 10 nucleotides agree with TRBD2. What was sequenced was blood. The CDR3 here is CSAKGTSDLSNEQFF. The DNA of the CDR3 is TGCAGTGCAAAGGGGACTAGCGATCTTAGCAATGAGCAGTTCTTC.